This record looks at one T cell receptor (beta chain) sequence and its context. The antigen is undetermined. The data were taken from a study of T cells expressing NK-cell markers. Broader study findings: Several donors showed dominant NKG2C+ clonotypes comprising about 1.0-7.5% of their CD8+ T cells.

The CDR3 covers 13 residues. Per germline, CDR1 MNHEY and CDR2 SVGEGT. TCRdb reprocessed the 5' RACE reads, with one entry per CDR3 protein and no DNA. The table lists some 190,000 distinct CDR3 sequences. The TCR was taken from a man aged 18 to 70 in good health. The J gene is TRBJ1-1, the V gene TRBV6-2 or TRBV6-3; as DNA is missing, the TRBD1 call by TCRdb cannot be tested. Input material: blood T cells: a sorted CD56 or NKG2C T cell subset, CD4+ or CD8+ T cells, or bulk PBMC T cells (not recorded which). The CDR3 here is CASRDTANTEAFF.